Given below is one TCR beta chain in context. The sample comes from a study of blood T cell repertoires in COVID-19. For the study at large: T cells, B-cell-depleted T cells, or PBMCs provided the cDNA or gDNA that served as material.

In germline, CDR1 is SQVTM, CDR2 ANQGSEA. Trimming removed 5 bases at V and 4 bases at J, with 9 bases between. The CDR3 contains 11 residues. Using immunoSEQ multiplex PCR, the repertoire was profiled, and TCRdb retains in-frame clones only, with some absent. This sample has 200,000 or so clones, with 70% to 90% found just once. The sample comprised peripheral blood. The receptor was derived from a man aged 25 to 45 with COVID-19, enrolled during active disease. V is TRBV29-1 and J is TRBJ2-7; no reliable D call. The CDR3 protein is CSVSGLYEQYF. As DNA, the CDR3 is TGCAGCGTTTCCGGGTTATACGAGCAGTACTTC.